These 6 T cell receptor beta chains originate from one sample sequenced in a study of neoadjuvant anti-PD-1 for oral cavity cancer. This table comes from immunoSEQ multiplex PCR, and its TCRdb copy is limited to in-frame clones, with some not included. Among more than 25,000 clones listed, roughly 85% were seen once. Time point specified: after neoadjuvant nivolumab, at surgical resection. This material consisted of PBMCs, taken after nivolumab (anti-PD-1) treatment. These receptors were taken from a person aged 40 to 85 with oral cavity squamous cell carcinoma.

The chain couples TRBV28 to TRBJ2-5; 7 bases are a match to TRBD1. Germline CDR1 reads MDHEN; CDR2 reads SYDVKM. With 6 bases clipped from V and 2 bases from J, the junction kept 9 bases outside the gene matches. The CDR3 has 15 residues. CDR3 coding DNA: TGTGCCAGCAGCCTTCCGAGGGGACAGCAAGAGACCCAGTACTTC. Amino acids: CASSLPRGQQETQYF.

This sequence joins TRBV10-3 and TRBJ2-7, with D perhaps TRBD2 (6 bases). Per germline, CDR1 ENHRY and CDR2 SYGVKD. V was clipped by 3 bases and J by 5 bases, with 8 bases between them. The CDR3 covers 12 residues. The CDR3, as DNA: TGTGCCATCAGTGAAGGAGGGGACGAGCAGTACTTC. Translation: CAISEGGDEQYF.

The CDR3 DNA follows: TGTGCCAGCAGCGTAGGACAACGGGGGGGTCGAACTGGAAACACCATATATTTT. It translates to CASSVGQRGGRTGNTIYF. The chain recombines TRBV9 with TRBJ1-3, with a tentative D call TRBD1 (5 bases). The CDR3 has 18 amino acids. Looked up from germline, CDR1 is SGDLS and CDR2 is YYNGEE. Trimming cost V 0 bases and J 2 bases, with 18 bases left between them.

This rearrangement joins TRBV19 to TRBJ1-2, with 7 bases that match TRBD1. Trimming removed 3 bases from V and 8 bases from J; junction bases left unmatched: 6. The V gene's germline CDR1 is LNHDA and CDR2 SQIVND (reference sequence). CDR3 length: 13 residues. The CDR3 region is CASSMTGNLGYTF. In DNA, the CDR3 is TGTGCCAGTAGTATGACAGGGAATTTGGGCTACACCTTC.

The chain uses TRBV15 and TRBJ1-5; unclear D gene. From germline, CDR1 is LNHNV and CDR2 YYDKDF (reference sequence). This CDR3 has 16 residues. V was clipped by 0 bases and J by 0 bases, with 9 bases between them. CDR3 DNA sequence: TGTGCCACCAGCAGAGATTACAGTTATAGCAATCAGCCCCAGCATTTT. Residues: CATSRDYSYSNQPQHF.

The rearrangement uses TRBV4-3 and TRBJ2-2, with D unresolved. The CDR3 loop spans 12 amino acids. The germline gives CDR1 LGHNA, CDR2 YSLEER. V was cut by 1 base and J by 8 bases, with 5 bases left in between. The CDR3 DNA reads TGCGCCAGCAGCCAAGGGCGAGGGGAGCTGTTTTTT. Translation gives CASSQGRGELFF.